The entry that follows covers one T cell receptor beta chain sequence. Its antigen is unknown. The source of the sample is a study of shared clonotypes between healthy human individuals. Study-wide points: Clonotype sharing among donors was thought likely to change with sequencing depth.

The test was conducted at deep level. The protocol was immunoSEQ multiplex PCR, while the TCRdb copy is restricted to in-frame clones and leaves out a portion. The data hold about 2.1 million clones, with about 94% observed a single time. Terminally differentiated effector memory CD45RA+ cells were left out of the naive CD8 fraction, which was CD45RO-negative and positively selected for CCR7. The sequencing sample was made of naive CD8+ T cells from PBMCs. This TCR was recovered from a man younger than 35 in good health. Some clones in this sample may be carry-over from other donors' samples.

The DNA of the CDR3 is TGTGCCAGCAGCTTAGCATGGGTTCAGGGCGACGAGCAGTACTTC. It is translated as CASSLAWVQGDEQYF. This chain links TRBV7-6 with TRBJ2-7; tentatively, D is TRBD1 (5 bases). Looked up from germline, CDR1 is SGHVS and CDR2 is FNYEAQ. This CDR3 contains 15 residues. With 0 bases removed from V and 5 bases from J, the gap between germline ends came to 14 bases.